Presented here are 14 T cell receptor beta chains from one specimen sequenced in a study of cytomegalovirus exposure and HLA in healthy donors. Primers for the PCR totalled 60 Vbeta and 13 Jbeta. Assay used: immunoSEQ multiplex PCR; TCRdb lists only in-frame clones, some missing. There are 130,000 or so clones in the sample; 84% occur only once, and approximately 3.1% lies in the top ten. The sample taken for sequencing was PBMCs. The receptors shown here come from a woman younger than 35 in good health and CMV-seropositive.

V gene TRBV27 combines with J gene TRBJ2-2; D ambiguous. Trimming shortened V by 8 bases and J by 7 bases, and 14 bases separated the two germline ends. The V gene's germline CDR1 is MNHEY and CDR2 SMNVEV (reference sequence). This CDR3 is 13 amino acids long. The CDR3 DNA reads TGTGCCAGCTCCATCCAGGAACGCGGGGAGCTGTTTTTT. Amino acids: CASSIQERGELFF.

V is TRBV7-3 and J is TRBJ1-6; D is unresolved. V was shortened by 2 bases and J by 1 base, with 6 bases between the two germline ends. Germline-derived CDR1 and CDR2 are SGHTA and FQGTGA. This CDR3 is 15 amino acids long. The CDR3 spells CASSLRGSYNSPLHF. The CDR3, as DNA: TGTGCCAGCAGCTTACGGGGATCCTATAATTCACCCCTCCACTTT. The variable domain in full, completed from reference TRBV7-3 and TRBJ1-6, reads GAGVSQTPSNKVTEKGKYVELRCDPISGHTALYWYRQSLGQGPEFLIYFQGTGAADDSGLPNDRFFAVRPEGSVSTLKIQRTERGDSAVYLCASSLRGSYNSPLHFGNGTRLTVT.

CDR3 loop: CASSSTGGNQPQHF. CDR3 DNA: TGTGCCAGCAGCTCGACAGGGGGAAATCAGCCCCAGCATTTT. The chain uses TRBV5-6 and TRBJ1-5; 9 bases fit TRBD1. CDR1 is SGHDT, CDR2 YYEEEE, per germline. Trimming at V came to 3 bases and at J to 4 bases, leaving 2 bases not matched to a gene. CDR3 length: 14 amino acids.

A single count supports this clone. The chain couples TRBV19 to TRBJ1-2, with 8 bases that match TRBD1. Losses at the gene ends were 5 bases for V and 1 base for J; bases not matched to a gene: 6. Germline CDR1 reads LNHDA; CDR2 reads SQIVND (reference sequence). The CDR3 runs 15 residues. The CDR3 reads CASSPGTGVNYGYTF. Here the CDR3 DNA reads TGTGCCAGTAGTCCCGGGACAGGTGTTAACTATGGCTACACCTTC.

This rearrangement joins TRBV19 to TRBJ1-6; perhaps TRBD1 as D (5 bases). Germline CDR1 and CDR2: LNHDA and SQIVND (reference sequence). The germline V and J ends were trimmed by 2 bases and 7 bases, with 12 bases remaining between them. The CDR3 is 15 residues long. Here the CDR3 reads CASSILGGANSPLHF. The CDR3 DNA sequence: TGTGCCAGTAGTATATTAGGTGGGGCAAATTCACCCCTCCACTTT.

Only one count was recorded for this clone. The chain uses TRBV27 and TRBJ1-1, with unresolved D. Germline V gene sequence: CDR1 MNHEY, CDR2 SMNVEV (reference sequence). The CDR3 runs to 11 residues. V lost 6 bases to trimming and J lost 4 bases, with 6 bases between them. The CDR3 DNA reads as TGTGCCAGCAGGATGGCCACTGAAGCTTTCTTT. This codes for CASRMATEAFF.

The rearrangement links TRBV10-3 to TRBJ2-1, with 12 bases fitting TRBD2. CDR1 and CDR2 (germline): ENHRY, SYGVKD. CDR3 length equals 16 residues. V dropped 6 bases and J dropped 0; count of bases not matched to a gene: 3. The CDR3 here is CAIRRLAGDSYNEQFF. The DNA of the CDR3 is TGTGCCATCAGAAGACTAGCGGGGGACTCCTACAATGAGCAGTTCTTC.

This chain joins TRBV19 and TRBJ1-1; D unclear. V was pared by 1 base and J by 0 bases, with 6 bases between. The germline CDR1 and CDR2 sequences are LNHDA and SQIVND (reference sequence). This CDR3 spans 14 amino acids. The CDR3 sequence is CASSIGGVNTEAFF. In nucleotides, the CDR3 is TGTGCCAGTAGTATAGGCGGCGTGAACACTGAAGCTTTCTTT.

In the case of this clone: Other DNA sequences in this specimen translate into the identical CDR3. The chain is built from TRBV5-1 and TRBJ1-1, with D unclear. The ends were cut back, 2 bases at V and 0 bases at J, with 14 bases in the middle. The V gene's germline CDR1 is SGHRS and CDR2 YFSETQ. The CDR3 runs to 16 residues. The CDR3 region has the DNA TGCGCCAGCAGCTTTGGTACCAGCGTAATGAACACTGAAGCTTTCTTT. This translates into CASSFGTSVMNTEAFF. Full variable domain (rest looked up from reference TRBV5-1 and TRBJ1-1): KAGVTQTPRYLIKTRGQQVTLSCSPISGHRSVSWYQQTPGQGLQFLFEYFSETQRNKGNFPGRFSGRQFSNSRSEMNVSTLELGDSALYLCASSFGTSVMNTEAFFGQGTRLTVV.

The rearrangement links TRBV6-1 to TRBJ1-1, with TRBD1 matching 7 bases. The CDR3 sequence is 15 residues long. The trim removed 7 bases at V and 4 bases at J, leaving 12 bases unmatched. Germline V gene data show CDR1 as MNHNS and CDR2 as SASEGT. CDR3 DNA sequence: TGTGCCAGCAAACTCCAGGGGGTTCTGGCCACTGAAGCTTTCTTT. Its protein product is CASKLQGVLATEAFF.

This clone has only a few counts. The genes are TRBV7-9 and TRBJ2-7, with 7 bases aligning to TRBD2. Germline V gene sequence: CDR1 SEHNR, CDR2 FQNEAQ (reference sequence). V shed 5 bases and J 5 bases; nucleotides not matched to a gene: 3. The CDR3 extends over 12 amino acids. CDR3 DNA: TGTGCCAGCAGCCCCCGGGGGGACGAGCAGTACTTC. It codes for CASSPRGDEQYF.

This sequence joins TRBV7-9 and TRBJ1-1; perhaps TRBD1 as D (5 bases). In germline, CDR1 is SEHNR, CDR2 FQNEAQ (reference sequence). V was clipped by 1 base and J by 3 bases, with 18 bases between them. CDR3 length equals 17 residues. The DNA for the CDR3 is TGTGCCAGCAGCTTAGGGAACTACAGGAAAGGAGACACTGAAGCTTTCTTT. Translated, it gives CASSLGNYRKGDTEAFF. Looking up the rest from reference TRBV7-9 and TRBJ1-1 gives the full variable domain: DTGVSQNPRHKITKRGQNVTFRCDPISEHNRLYWYRQTLGQGPEFLTYFQNEAQLEKSRLLSDRFSAERPKGSFSTLEIQRTEQGDSAMYLCASSLGNYRKGDTEAFFGQGTRLTVV.

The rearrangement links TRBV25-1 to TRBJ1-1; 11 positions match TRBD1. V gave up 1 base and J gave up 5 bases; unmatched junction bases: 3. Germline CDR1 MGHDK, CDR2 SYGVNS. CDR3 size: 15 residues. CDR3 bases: TGTGCCAGCAGTGAATCAGGGGACAGGGGGACTGAAGCTTTCTTT. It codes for CASSESGDRGTEAFF. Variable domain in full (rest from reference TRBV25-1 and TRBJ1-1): EADIYQTPRYLVIGTGKKITLECSQTMGHDKMYWYQQDPGMELHLIHYSYGVNSTEKGDLSSESTVSRIRTEHFPLTLESARPSHTSQYLCASSESGDRGTEAFFGQGTRLTVV.

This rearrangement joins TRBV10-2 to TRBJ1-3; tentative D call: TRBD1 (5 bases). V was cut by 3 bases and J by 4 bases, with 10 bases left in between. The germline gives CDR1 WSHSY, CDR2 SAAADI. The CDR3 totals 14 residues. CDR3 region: CASSEGRAGNTIYF. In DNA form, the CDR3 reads TGCGCCAGCAGTGAAGGCAGGGCCGGAAACACCATATATTTT.